The clone carrying this T cell receptor (beta chain) was picked up one time. Its target is not known. This specimen belongs to a study of OX40 agonist ivuxolimab in advanced cancers. General observations from the study: Clonal expansion among partial responders at 0.1-3.0 mg/kg ranked near the lowest.

CDR3 length: 13 amino acids. Germline assignment: CDR1 MNHEY and CDR2 SVGAGI. The V gene lost 6 bases and the J gene lost 6 bases, with 15 bases spanning the gap. Clones were read by immunoSEQ multiplex PCR, and TCRdb kept only the in-frame ones, dropping some. The sample contains around 100,000 clones, about 89% of which appear only once. The specimen was CD4+ or CD8+ T cells sorted from blood, collected in a trial of the OX40 agonist ivuxolimab. The chain joins TRBV6-5 to TRBJ2-7, with a weak D call TRBD1 (7 bases). The TCR was taken from an adult with an advanced solid tumor such as melanoma, head and neck, liver or kidney cancer. This chain's CDR3 is CASSPYRGGEQYF. DNA of the CDR3: TGTGCCAGCAGCCCTTACAGGGGAGGCGAGCAGTACTTC.